These 23 T cell receptor beta chains were all obtained from the same sample, sequenced in a study of PD-L1 blockade in urothelial cancer. The table came from immunoSEQ multiplex PCR; TCRdb's copy has only in-frame clones and leaves some out. The sample has 100,000 or so clones, about 90% seen once; the top ten hold just over 0.9%. The starting material was PBMCs, obtained around atezolizumab (anti-PD-L1) treatment. Every receptor here comes from a woman of 80 years or more with urothelial cancer.

There are a few counts of this clone. This chain joins TRBV4-1 and TRBJ1-2; weak D call: TRBD1 (6 bases). This CDR3 contains 14 residues. V was cut by 3 bases and J by 5 bases, with 13 bases left in between. The germline V gene encodes CDR1 MGHRA and CDR2 YSYEKL. This CDR3 is CASSHENTGYGYTF. CDR3 bases: TGCGCCAGCAGCCATGAAAACACAGGGTATGGCTACACCTTC.

The V gene is TRBV9, the J gene TRBJ1-5, with D uncertain. V lost 0 bases and J lost 4, with 14 bases in between. CDR1 and CDR2 from the germline V gene are SGDLS and YYNGEE. The CDR3 contains 16 residues. Written as DNA, the CDR3 is TGTGCCAGCAGCGTAGGTGAAGGCGGTATTAATCAGCCCCAGCATTTT. Its translation is CASSVGEGGINQPQHF.

The V gene is TRBV4-1, the J gene TRBJ2-1; TRBD2 is a possible D gene (6 bases). The CDR3 consists of 15 residues. Germline-derived CDR1 and CDR2 are MGHRA and YSYEKL. Trimming removed 4 bases from V and 1 base from J, with 11 bases in between. Here the CDR3 reads CASSPPGTSYNEQFF. The DNA of the CDR3 is TGCGCCAGCAGCCCCCCCGGGACTTCCTACAATGAGCAGTTCTTC.

The chain employs TRBV30 and TRBJ2-1; 13 bases map to TRBD2. V dropped 0 bases and J dropped 5; count of bases not matched to a gene: 1. Germline CDR1 GTSNPN, CDR2 SVGIG (reference sequence). This CDR3 contains 15 residues. CDR3 in DNA: TGTGCCTGGAGTGTGGGACTAGCGGGGAACAATGAGCAGTTCTTC. Its protein is CAWSVGLAGNNEQFF.

V is TRBV10-3 and J is TRBJ1-1; no reliable D call. The CDR3 sequence is 13 residues long. Trimming took off 11 bases at V and 0 bases at J, with 13 bases between the two ends. Germline V gives CDR1 ENHRY, CDR2 SYGVKD. The DNA of the CDR3 is TGTGCCTCCCGGACGGGAATGAACACTGAAGCTTTCTTT. This codes for CASRTGMNTEAFF.

A word on this clone: Other DNA sequences in the sample encode the same CDR3. The chain has TRBV9 and TRBJ2-3, with D hard to call. V dropped 2 bases and J dropped 2 bases, with 6 bases sitting between them. The CDR3 contains 13 residues. Germline values: CDR1 SGDLS, CDR2 YYNGEE. CDR3 amino acids: CASSVLSTDTQYF. CDR3 coding DNA: TGTGCCAGCAGCGTTCTTTCCACAGATACGCAGTATTTT.

The genes are TRBV27 and TRBJ2-7, with 14 bases fitting TRBD2. The germline gives CDR1 MNHEY, CDR2 SMNVEV (reference sequence). The CDR3 totals 20 residues. V was clipped by 7 bases and J by 7 bases; unmatched bases: 24. The CDR3 reads CASILRAPGLAGEGSWEQYF. DNA of the CDR3: TGTGCCAGCATCCTTCGGGCTCCGGGACTAGCGGGAGAAGGTTCGTGGGAGCAGTACTTC.

This clone was detected once. The gene calls are TRBV9 and TRBJ1-4; maybe TRBD1 (5 bases). V lost 0 bases and J lost 2, with 8 bases in between. Germline V gene data show CDR1 as SGDLS and CDR2 as YYNGEE. This CDR3 is 15 amino acids long. CDR3 sequence reads: CASSVEGATNEKLFF. The DNA of the CDR3 is TGTGCCAGCAGCGTAGAAGGGGCCACTAATGAAAAACTGTTTTTT.

The rearrangement links TRBV20-1 to TRBJ2-5; TRBD2 is a possible D gene (5 bases). Germline assignment: CDR1 DFQATT and CDR2 SNEGSKA (reference sequence). V was shortened by 3 bases and J by 3 bases, with 5 bases between the two germline ends. The CDR3 length is 11 residues. The DNA for the CDR3 is TGCAGTGCTAGCGGGAAAGAGACCCAGTACTTC. Translating gives CSASGKETQYF.

This chain joins TRBV18 and TRBJ2-5, with 8 bases aligning to TRBD1. Germline V gene lookup returns CDR1 KGHSH and CDR2 LQKENI. This CDR3 has 15 residues. Germline trimming cut 1 base from V and 1 base from J; bases unmatched to any gene: 2. CDR3 in amino acids: CASSPRQGPQETQYF. Here the CDR3 DNA reads TGTGCCAGCTCACCACGACAGGGGCCCCAAGAGACCCAGTACTTC.

The J gene is TRBJ1-4, the V gene TRBV6-4; TRBD1 matches 7 bases. Unmatched junction bases numbered 8, after V lost 6 bases and J lost 1 base. Per germline, CDR1 MRHNA and CDR2 SNTAGT. This CDR3 is 16 amino acids long. The DNA of the CDR3 is TGTGCCAGCAGGGTCGCAAGGGACAGAACTAATGAAAAACTGTTTTTT. This sequence encodes CASRVARDRTNEKLFF.

CDR3 region: CASSAPQGADTEAFF. The CDR3 nucleotides read TGTGCCAGCAGTGCTCCACAGGGTGCGGACACTGAAGCTTTCTTT. The chain has TRBV6-1 and TRBJ1-1; possible D gene TRBD1, 6 bases. V lost 4 bases, J lost 3 bases, and 15 bases lay in between. The CDR3 length is 15 residues. Germline CDR1 is MNHNS and CDR2 is SASEGT.

The chain has TRBV19 and TRBJ2-1; 8 bases line up with TRBD2. V lost 2 bases, J lost 7 bases, and 16 bases stayed unmatched. The germline V gene has CDR1 LNHDA and CDR2 SQIVND (reference sequence). The CDR3 has 18 amino acids. The CDR3 loop is CASSISIQREKGANEQFF. The CDR3 DNA is TGTGCCAGTAGTATATCCATCCAGCGGGAGAAAGGGGCGAATGAGCAGTTCTTC.

This chain links TRBV9 with TRBJ1-1; tentative D call: TRBD1 (6 bases). Germline CDR1 is SGDLS and CDR2 is YYNGEE. V was clipped by 0 bases and J by 5 bases, with 20 bases between them. This CDR3 is 17 amino acids long. The CDR3 protein is CASSVGASGGGRTEAFF. The DNA for the CDR3 is TGTGCCAGCAGCGTAGGGGCGAGTGGGGGGGGCCGGACTGAAGCTTTCTTT.

This chain connects TRBV10-1 to TRBJ2-2; 9 bases map to TRBD2. From germline, CDR1 is WNHNN and CDR2 SYGVQD (reference sequence). The CDR3 extends over 16 amino acids. With 3 bases clipped from V and 5 bases from J, the junction kept 7 bases outside the gene matches. This CDR3 reads CASSDPSGKGTGELFF. The CDR3 DNA sequence: TGCGCCAGCAGTGACCCTAGCGGGAAAGGGACCGGGGAGCTGTTTTTT.

The chain's CDR3 is CASSLQGEGWETQYF. The CDR3 coding sequence is TGTGCCAGCAGTTTACAGGGGGAAGGGTGGGAGACCCAGTACTTC. The rearrangement joins TRBV27 to TRBJ2-5, with 7 bases that match TRBD1. The J segment lost 5 bases and the V segment lost 2 bases, leaving 8 bases of the junction unmatched. Germline V gene data show CDR1 as MNHEY and CDR2 as SMNVEV (reference sequence). The CDR3 is 15 residues long.

This chain links TRBV5-1 with TRBJ2-1, with 10 bases fitting TRBD2. V dropped 0 bases and J dropped 9; count of bases not matched to a gene: 6. Germline loops: CDR1 SGHRS, CDR2 YFSETQ. The length of the CDR3 is 15 residues. CDR3 DNA: TGCGCCAGCAGCTTGGACGCTAGCGGGAGTAGTGAGCAGTTCTTC. Its translation is CASSLDASGSSEQFF.

This clone came up once. The chain joins TRBV14 to TRBJ1-4; TRBD1 might be the D (5 bases). In germline, CDR1 is SGHDN, CDR2 FVKESK. V lost 7 bases, J lost 6 bases, and 9 bases lay in between. This CDR3 has 12 residues. The CDR3 nucleotides are TGTGCCAGCACAGGGTATGATGAAAAACTGTTTTTT. Translated: CASTGYDEKLFF.

The genes are TRBV30 and TRBJ2-1, with D perhaps TRBD1 (5 bases). Trimming stripped 5 bases from V and 12 bases from J, with 17 bases between. This CDR3 is 12 amino acids long. Germline loops: CDR1 GTSNPN, CDR2 SVGIG (reference sequence). The CDR3 protein is CAWGALGAGQFF. CDR3 DNA: TGTGCCTGGGGGGCATTAGGCGCCGGGCAGTTCTTC.

The chain joins TRBV5-4 to TRBJ2-7; 8 bases are a match to TRBD2. Per the germline V gene, CDR1 is SGHNT and CDR2 is YYREEE (reference sequence). J lost 6 bases, V lost 4 bases, and 15 bases had no gene match. CDR3 size: 16 residues. In DNA form, the CDR3 reads TGTGCCAGCAGCCCGACTGCCGGGACTAGAGAAGGCGAGCAGTACTTC. As protein: CASSPTAGTREGEQYF.

The table lists this clone with a count of one. This rearrangement joins TRBV11-2 to TRBJ2-1, with D possibly being TRBD2 (7 bases). The CDR3 spans 14 residues. CDR1 and CDR2 from the germline V gene are SGHAT and FQNNGV. Trimming removed 4 bases from V and 7 bases from J, with 14 bases in between. In DNA, the CDR3 is TGTGCCAGCAGCTCCTGGGGGGGCGGGAATGAGCAGTTCTTC. Amino acids: CASSSWGGGNEQFF. Full variable domain (outside the CDR3, taken from reference TRBV11-2 and TRBJ2-1): EAGVAQSPRYKIIEKRQSVAFWCNPISGHATLYWYQQILGQGPKLLIQFQNNGVVDDSQLPKDRFSAERLKGVDSTLKIQPAKLEDSAVYLCASSSWGGGNEQFFGPGTRLTVL.

The J gene is TRBJ2-5, the V gene TRBV9, with unresolved D. With 0 bases removed from V and 2 bases from J, the gap between germline ends came to 8 bases. Germline-derived CDR1 and CDR2 are SGDLS and YYNGEE. The length of the CDR3 is 14 residues. The CDR3 nucleotides are TGTGCCAGCAGCGTAGAAGGAGTTCAAGAGACCCAGTACTTC. Protein sequence: CASSVEGVQETQYF.

This chain uses TRBV28 with TRBJ1-1; no clear D gene. The germline CDR1 and CDR2 sequences are MDHEN and SYDVKM. The CDR3 runs 13 residues. The V gene lost 7 bases and the J gene lost 0 bases, with 9 bases spanning the gap. This CDR3 is CASILNMNTEAFF. CDR3 coding DNA: TGTGCCAGCATATTGAACATGAACACTGAAGCTTTCTTT.